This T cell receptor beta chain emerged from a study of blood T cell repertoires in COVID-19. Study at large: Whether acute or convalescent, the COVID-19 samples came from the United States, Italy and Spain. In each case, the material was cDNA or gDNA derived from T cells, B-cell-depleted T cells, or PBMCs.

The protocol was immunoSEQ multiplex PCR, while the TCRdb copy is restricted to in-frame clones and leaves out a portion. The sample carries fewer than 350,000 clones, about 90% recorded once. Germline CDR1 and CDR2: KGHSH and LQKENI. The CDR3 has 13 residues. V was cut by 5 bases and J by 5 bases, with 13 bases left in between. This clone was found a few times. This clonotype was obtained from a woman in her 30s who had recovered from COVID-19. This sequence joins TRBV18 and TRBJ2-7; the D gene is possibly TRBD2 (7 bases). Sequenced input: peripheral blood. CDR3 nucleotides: TGTGCCAGCTCATTAGGGGGGGCCCACGAGCAGTACTTC. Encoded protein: CASSLGGAHEQYF.